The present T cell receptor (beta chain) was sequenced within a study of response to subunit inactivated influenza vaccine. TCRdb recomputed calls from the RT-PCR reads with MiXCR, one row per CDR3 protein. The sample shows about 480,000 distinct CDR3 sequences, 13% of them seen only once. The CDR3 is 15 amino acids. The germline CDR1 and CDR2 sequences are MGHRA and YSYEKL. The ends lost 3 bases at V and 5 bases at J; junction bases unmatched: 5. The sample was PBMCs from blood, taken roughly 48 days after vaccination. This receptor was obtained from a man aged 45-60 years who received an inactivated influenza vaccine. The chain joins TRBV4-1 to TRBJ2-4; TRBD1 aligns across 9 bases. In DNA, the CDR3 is TGCGCCAGCAGCCACCCGGGACAGGGCCAAAACATTCAGTACTTC. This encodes CASSHPGQGQNIQYF.